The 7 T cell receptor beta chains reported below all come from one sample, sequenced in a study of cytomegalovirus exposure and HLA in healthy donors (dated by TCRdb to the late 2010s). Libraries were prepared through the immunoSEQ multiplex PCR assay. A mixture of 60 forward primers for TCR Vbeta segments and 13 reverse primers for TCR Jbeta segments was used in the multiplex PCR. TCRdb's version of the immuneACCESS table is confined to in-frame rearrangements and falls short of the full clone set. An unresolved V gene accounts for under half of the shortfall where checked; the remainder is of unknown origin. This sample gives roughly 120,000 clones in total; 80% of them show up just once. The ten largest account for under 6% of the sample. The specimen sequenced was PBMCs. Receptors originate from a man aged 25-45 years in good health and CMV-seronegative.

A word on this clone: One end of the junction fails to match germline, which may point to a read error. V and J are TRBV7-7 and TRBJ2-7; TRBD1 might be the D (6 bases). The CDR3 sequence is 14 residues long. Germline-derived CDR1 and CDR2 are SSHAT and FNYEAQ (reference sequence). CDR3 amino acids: CASSLAARGYEQYF. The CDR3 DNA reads TGTGCTAGCAGCTTAGCCGCCAGGGGCTACGAGCAGTACTTC.

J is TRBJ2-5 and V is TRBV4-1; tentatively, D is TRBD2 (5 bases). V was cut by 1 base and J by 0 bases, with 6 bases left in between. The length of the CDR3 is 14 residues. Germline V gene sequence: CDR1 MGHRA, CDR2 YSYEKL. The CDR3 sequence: CASSQGEYQETQYF. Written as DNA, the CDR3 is TGCGCCAGCAGCCAAGGGGAGTACCAAGAGACCCAGTACTTC.

This CDR3 is CSVVYSGIGHTGELFF. The CDR3 nucleotides are TGCAGCGTTGTGTACTCAGGGATAGGACACACCGGGGAGCTGTTTTTT. This sequence joins TRBV29-1 and TRBJ2-2; a weak D match, TRBD1 (5 bases). V lost 4 bases and J 3 bases, leaving 18 bases between the germline ends. CDR1 is SQVTM and CDR2 is ANQGSEA in the germline V gene. The CDR3 extends over 16 amino acids.

The CDR3 region is CASSRAPKVNQPQHF. The CDR3 DNA reads as TGTGCCAGCAGCAGGGCACCAAAAGTCAATCAGCCCCAGCATTTT. The chain links TRBV21-1 to TRBJ1-5; no DNA check was done on the table's D call, TRBD1. TRBV21-1 is tagged as a pseudogene. This CDR3 spans 15 amino acids.

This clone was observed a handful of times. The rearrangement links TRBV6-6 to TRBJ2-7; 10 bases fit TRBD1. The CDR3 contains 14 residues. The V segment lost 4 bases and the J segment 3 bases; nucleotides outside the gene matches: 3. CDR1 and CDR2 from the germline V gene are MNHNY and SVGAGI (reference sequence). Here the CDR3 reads CASSSGQGGYEQYF. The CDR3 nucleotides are TGTGCCAGCAGTTCCGGACAGGGGGGCTACGAGCAGTACTTC.

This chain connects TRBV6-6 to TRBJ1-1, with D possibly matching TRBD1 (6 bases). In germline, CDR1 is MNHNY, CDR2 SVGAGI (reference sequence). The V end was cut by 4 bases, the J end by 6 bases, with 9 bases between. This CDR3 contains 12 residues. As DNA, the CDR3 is TGTGCCAGCAGTTCGAAGGGGGCTGAAGCTTTCTTT. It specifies CASSSKGAEAFF.

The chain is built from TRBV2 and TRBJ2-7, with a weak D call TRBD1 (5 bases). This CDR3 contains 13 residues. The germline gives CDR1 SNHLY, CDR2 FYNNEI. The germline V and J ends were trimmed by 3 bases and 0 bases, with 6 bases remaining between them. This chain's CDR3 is CASSEGPSYEQYF. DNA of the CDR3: TGTGCCAGCAGTGAGGGGCCCTCCTACGAGCAGTACTTC.